This entry is about one T cell receptor (beta chain). Antigen: not known. Each CDR3 protein is one row after TCRdb ran MiXCR on the reads. The sample yields 13,000 or so distinct CDR3 sequences, 18% seen once. This sample was included in a study of liver allograft versus peripheral blood T cells. Study context: Repertoires from peripheral blood of liver transplant recipients were compared with those inside their transplanted livers.

Findings of the study overall: It was reported that the T cell receptor repertoires found inside liver allografts differed from those that were detected in peripheral blood.

The CDR3 totals 16 residues. The V segment lost 1 base and the J segment 6 bases; nucleotides outside the gene matches: 8. CDR1 and CDR2 from the germline V gene are SGHDT and YYEEEE. The TCR was taken from a human patient who had a liver transplant. Some T cells may be provided by the graft donor. This chain connects TRBV5-6 to TRBJ2-2, with TRBD2 matching 8 bases. Written as DNA, the CDR3 is TGTGCCAGCAGCTTGTCGGGGGGGCGCTTCGCCGGGGAGCTGTTTTTT. It translates to CASSLSGGRFAGELFF.